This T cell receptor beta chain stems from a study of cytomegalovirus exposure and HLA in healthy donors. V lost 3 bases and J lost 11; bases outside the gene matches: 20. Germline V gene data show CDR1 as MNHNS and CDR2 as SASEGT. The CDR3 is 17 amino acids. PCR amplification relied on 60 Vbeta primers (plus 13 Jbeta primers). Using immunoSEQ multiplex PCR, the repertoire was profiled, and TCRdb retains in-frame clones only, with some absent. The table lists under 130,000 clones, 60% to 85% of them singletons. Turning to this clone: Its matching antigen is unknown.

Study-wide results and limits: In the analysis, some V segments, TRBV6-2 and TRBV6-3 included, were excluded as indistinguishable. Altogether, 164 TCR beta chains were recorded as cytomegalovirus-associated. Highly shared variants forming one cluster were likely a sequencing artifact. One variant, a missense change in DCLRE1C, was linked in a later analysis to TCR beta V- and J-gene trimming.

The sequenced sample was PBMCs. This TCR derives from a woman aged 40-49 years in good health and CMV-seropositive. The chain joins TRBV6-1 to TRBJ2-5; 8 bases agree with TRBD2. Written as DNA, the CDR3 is TGTGCCAGCAGTGACCTCCATTCCGGGACTAGTCATGGGGAGCAGTACTTC. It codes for CASSDLHSGTSHGEQYF.